This T cell receptor beta chain was captured by sequencing in a study of neurological immune-mediated disorders (dated by TCRdb to between 2017 and 2020). For the study in its entirety: Among the approximately 35 multiple sclerosis patients, relapsing-remitting MS was present in some 31 and secondary progressive MS was present in 3. Peripheral blood TCR-beta repertoires from HTLV-I-associated myelopathy (HAM/TSP) patients, multiple sclerosis patients and healthy controls were compared by UMI-based sequencing. Longitudinal samples, technical triplicates and paired sorted CD4+ and CD8+ T-cell subsets, alongside PBMC samples, were included among the roughly 98 TCR-beta libraries. The cohort was made up of approximately 65 subjects, consisting of roughly 15 HAM/TSP patients, around 35 multiple sclerosis patients and 20 healthy controls. Broad study findings and their caveats: No clinical or MRI features were associated with the MS cluster, and the authors said that larger cohorts are needed. The highest TCR clonal expansion was observed in HAM/TSP patients, whereas the lowest was observed in MS patients, even when compared with healthy controls. In a phylogenetic analysis, the repertoires of 18 out of 34 MS patients fell into a single cluster of related CDR3 sequences, pointing to a possible signature at the repertoire level. Expanded clones from different subjects shared no identical CDR3 amino acid sequences, which suggests that TCR-beta repertoires were private in all groups.

CDR3 length: 16 amino acids, cysteine to phenylalanine. The kept DNA is CDR3 alone, 48 bases in frame from the first base. The V end loses 5 bases and the J end loses 0 bases, and a stretch of 14 bases separates them. In the germline V gene, CDR1 corresponds to SGHRS and CDR2 to YFSETQ. Unsorted PBMC libraries were generated from 2 million PBMCs stored in RNAlater at -80 °C until RNA extraction. Multiple sclerosis patients were enrolled in a US clinical protocol evaluating disease progression by magnetic resonance imaging. Peripheral blood was subjected to Ficoll-Hypaque density gradient centrifugation to isolate PBMCs, which were then cryopreserved in liquid nitrogen. cDNA was synthesized by template-switch 5'RACE using a primer with a 10-nucleotide random unique molecular identifier that tagged each TCR transcript. Over 170 million TCR-beta sequences, covering 15-18 subjects, were produced in each sequencing run. The RNeasy kit was used to extract total RNA. The KAPA Real-time Library Amplification kit was used to amplify TCR-beta VDJ regions with primers for the TCR constant region and the 5'RACE anchor. A first PCR added sample indexes and Illumina adaptors, and a second PCR then raised library yield. After Ampure bead purification, the TCR product of roughly 650 bp was size-selected on a 2% E-gel SizeSelection system. Before pooling, library quality was checked on a Bioanalyzer, concentration was measured with Qubit, and libraries were quantified with the Kapa Library Quantification kit. An Illumina HiSeq 2500 sequenced the libraries paired-end 2 x 150 bp. To increase sequence diversity, about 24-32% phiX was spiked into each library pool. As for how the authors treated the data: Quality-filtered reads were processed with the UMI-based MiGEC pipeline, and over 90% of raw TCR sequences were removed by the MiGEC pipeline during error correction. IMGT germline references were used for aligning VDJ genes, and each clonotype was defined as a unique CDR3 amino acid sequence together with its V-J genes. Clonal expansion, Shannon diversity, and CDR3 relatedness (CalcPairwiseDistances, ClusterSamples) were evaluated with VDJtools, and phylogenetic trees were built with CLCbio workbench. Using coefficient-of-variation modelling across technical triplicates, the study counted a clone as expanded if it had at least 8 unique UMIs. The raw public data were reprocessed by TCRdb itself: fastp quality trimming at Q25, MiXCR clonotype calling, in-frame beta chains only. CDR3 protein duplicates are merged, each entry listing the most common genes and DNA. TCRdb's processing, not the authors', yielded these V and J calls. The sample table shows 90,000 to 150,000 distinct CDR3 sequences, and roughly 3.4% are seen once. The ten largest account for 1% to 1.5% of the sample.

This clonotype was recorded many times. What this receptor recognizes is not known. Base qualities are not provided; no much larger clone lies one nucleotide away. Sequenced material: PBMCs. This TCR derives from a woman younger than 45 with multiple sclerosis. The chain is made from TRBV5-1 and TRBJ2-2, with the D segment identity uncertain. The bases are TGCGCCAGCAGTCAACAGATCACCGCGAACACCGGGGAGCTGTTTTTT. Protein translation: CASSQQITANTGELFF.